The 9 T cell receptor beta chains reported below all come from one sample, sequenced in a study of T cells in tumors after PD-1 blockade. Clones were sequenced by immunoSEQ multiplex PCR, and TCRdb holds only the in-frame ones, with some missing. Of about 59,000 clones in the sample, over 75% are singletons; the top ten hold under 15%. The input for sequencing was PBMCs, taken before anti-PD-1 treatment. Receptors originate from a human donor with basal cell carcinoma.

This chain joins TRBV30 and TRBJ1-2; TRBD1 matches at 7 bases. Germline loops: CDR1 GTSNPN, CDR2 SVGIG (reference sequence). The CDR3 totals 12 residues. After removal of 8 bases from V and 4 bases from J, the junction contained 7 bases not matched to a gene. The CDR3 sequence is CAAAQGTYGYTF. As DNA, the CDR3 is TGTGCCGCCGCACAGGGGACCTATGGCTACACCTTC.

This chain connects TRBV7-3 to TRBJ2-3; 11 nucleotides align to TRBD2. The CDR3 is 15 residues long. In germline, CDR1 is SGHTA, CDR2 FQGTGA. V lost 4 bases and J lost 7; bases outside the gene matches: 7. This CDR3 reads CASSSIAGGQNTQYF. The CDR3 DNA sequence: TGTGCCAGCAGCTCCATAGCGGGGGGGCAAAATACGCAGTATTTT.

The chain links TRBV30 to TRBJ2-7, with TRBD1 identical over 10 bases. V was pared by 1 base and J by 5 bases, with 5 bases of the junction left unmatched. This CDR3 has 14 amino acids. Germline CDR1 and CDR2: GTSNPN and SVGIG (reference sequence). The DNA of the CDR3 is TGTGCCTGGAGTGGCCGGGACAGGGGTAACGAGCAGTACTTC. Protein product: CAWSGRDRGNEQYF.

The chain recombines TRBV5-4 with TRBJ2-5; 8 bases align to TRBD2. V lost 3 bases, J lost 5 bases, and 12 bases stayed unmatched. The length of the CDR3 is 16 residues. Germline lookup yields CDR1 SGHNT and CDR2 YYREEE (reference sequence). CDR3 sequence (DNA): TGTGCCAGCAGCTCCTCGGCTAGCGGGTCGAGGGAGACCCAGTACTTC. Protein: CASSSSASGSRETQYF.

In nucleotides, the CDR3 is TGTGCCAGCTCACCGAATACGGGCGGGGAGCTGTTTTTT. It translates to CASSPNTGGELFF. The chain links TRBV18 to TRBJ2-2; D unclear. The CDR3 covers 13 residues. Deletions cut 3 bases from V and 7 bases from J, with 9 bases between. CDR1 and CDR2 from the germline V gene are KGHSH and LQKENI.

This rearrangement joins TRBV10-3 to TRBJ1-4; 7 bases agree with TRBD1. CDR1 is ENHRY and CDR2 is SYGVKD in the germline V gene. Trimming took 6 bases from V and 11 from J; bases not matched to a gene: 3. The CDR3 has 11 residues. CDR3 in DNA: TGTGCCATCAGCACAGGGGTGAAACTGTTTTTT. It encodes CAISTGVKLFF.

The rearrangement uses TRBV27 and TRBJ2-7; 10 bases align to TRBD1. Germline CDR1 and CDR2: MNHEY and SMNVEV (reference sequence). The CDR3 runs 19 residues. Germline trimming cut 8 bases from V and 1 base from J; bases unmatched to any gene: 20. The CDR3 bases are TGTGCCAGCCCAAAGGGTGACAGGGGGCGGGGGAATCCATCCTACGAGCAGTACTTC. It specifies CASPKGDRGRGNPSYEQYF.

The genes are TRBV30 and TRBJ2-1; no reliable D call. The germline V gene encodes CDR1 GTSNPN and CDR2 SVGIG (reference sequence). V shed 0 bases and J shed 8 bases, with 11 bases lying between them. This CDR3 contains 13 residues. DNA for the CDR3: TGTGCCTGGAGTGTTGGACGTTGGGATGAGCAGTTCTTC. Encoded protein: CAWSVGRWDEQFF.

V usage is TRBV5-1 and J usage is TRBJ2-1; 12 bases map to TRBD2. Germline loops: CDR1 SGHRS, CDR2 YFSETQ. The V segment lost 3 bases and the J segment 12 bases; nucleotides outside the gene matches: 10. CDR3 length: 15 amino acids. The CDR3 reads CASSSTSGGPRGQFF. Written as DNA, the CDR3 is TGCGCCAGCAGCTCCACTAGCGGGGGGCCCAGGGGGCAGTTCTTC.